This record covers a single TCR beta chain. Its antigen is unknown. This CDR3 contains 15 residues. Germline lookup yields CDR1 LGHDT and CDR2 YNNKEL (reference sequence). Germline trimming cut 5 bases from V and 7 bases from J; bases unmatched to any gene: 11. This record comes from a study of post-analysis software for immune sequencing data. Study observations and caveats: Compared with controls, patients showed significantly lower normalized Chao1 diversity. The five TRBV segments detected at higher frequency in patients than in controls included TRBV5-6, TRBV5-1 and TRBV20-1.

Every TCR beta cDNA library bore unique molecular identifiers. Input of about 1 to 11 million T cells yielded roughly 530,000 cDNA molecules. TCRdb recomputed calls from the PCR reads with MiXCR, one row per CDR3 protein. The table records about 820,000 distinct CDR3 sequences, under 70% of them present only once. The receptor comes from a girl aged 10-17 years with multiple sclerosis. Sequenced sample: blood. This sequence joins TRBV3-1 and TRBJ2-5, with 9 bases that match TRBD2. CDR3 amino acids: CASSGWASGISTQYF. The CDR3 DNA sequence: TGTGCCAGCAGCGGCTGGGCTAGCGGGATTTCGACCCAGTACTTC.